What follows are 19 T cell receptor beta chains derived from one specimen sequenced in a study of blood T cell repertoires in COVID-19. The protocol was immunoSEQ multiplex PCR, while the TCRdb copy is restricted to in-frame clones and leaves out a portion. This table has hundreds of thousands of clones, approximately 90% appearing once. Input material: peripheral blood. The receptors derive from a woman aged 45-60 years with COVID-19, enrolled during active disease.

The genes are TRBV6-1 and TRBJ2-3; no clear D gene. Germline V gene sequence: CDR1 MNHNS, CDR2 SASEGT. Trimming cost V 1 base and J 2 bases, with 7 bases left between them. The CDR3 extends over 14 amino acids. The DNA for the CDR3 is TGTGCCAGCAGTGAAGACAGACCCACAGATACGCAGTATTTT. It codes for CASSEDRPTDTQYF.

The chain recombines TRBV7-9 with TRBJ1-2; 9 nucleotides agree with TRBD1. Germline CDR1 is SEHNR and CDR2 is FQNEAQ (reference sequence). There are 14 residues in the CDR3. The V segment lost 4 bases and the J segment 1 base; nucleotides outside the gene matches: 1. DNA of the CDR3: TGTGCCAGCAGCTCGACAGGGGGTAACTATGGCTACACCTTC. It is translated as CASSSTGGNYGYTF.

The V gene is TRBV24-1, the J gene TRBJ2-5; 7 bases agree with TRBD1. The CDR3 runs to 16 residues. V lost 3 bases, J lost 3 bases, and 9 bases stayed unmatched. CDR1 is KGHDR, CDR2 SFDVKD, per germline. The CDR3, as DNA: TGTGCCACCAGTGATACGACAGGGCCTCTTAAAGAGACCCAGTACTTC. Protein: CATSDTTGPLKETQYF.

The rearrangement links TRBV19 to TRBJ2-2; 7 bases are a match to TRBD2. The germline gives CDR1 LNHDA, CDR2 SQIVND (reference sequence). V shed 3 bases and J 7 bases; nucleotides not matched to a gene: 8. This CDR3 is 15 amino acids long. The CDR3 is CASSIWAGEIGELFF. The CDR3 DNA reads TGTGCCAGTAGTATCTGGGCGGGGGAGATCGGGGAGCTGTTTTTT.

The chain carries TRBV30 and TRBJ1-2; 7 bases agree with TRBD1. Germline loops: CDR1 GTSNPN, CDR2 SVGIG (reference sequence). V lost 2 bases and J lost 8; bases outside the gene matches: 17. The CDR3 is 16 amino acids. The CDR3 DNA sequence: TGTGCCTGGAGTCTAACGACAACAACAGGGGTATTAGGCTACACCTTC. This codes for CAWSLTTTTGVLGYTF.

The chain employs TRBV7-2 and TRBJ2-3; 10 bases match TRBD2. Trimming took 1 base from V and 4 from J; bases not matched to a gene: 8. Germline loops: CDR1 SGHTA, CDR2 FQGNSA. The CDR3 length is 17 residues. Here the CDR3 reads CASSLDPAGGPADTQYF. CDR3 bases: TGTGCCAGCAGCTTAGACCCAGCGGGGGGGCCGGCAGATACGCAGTATTTT. Supplemented by reference TRBV7-2 and TRBJ2-3, the full variable domain reads GAGVSQSPSNKVTEKGKDVELRCDPISGHTALYWYRQSLGQGLEFLIYFQGNSAPDKSGLPSDRFSAERTGGSVSTLTIQRTQQEDSAVYLCASSLDPAGGPADTQYFGPGTRLTVL.

CDR3 bases: TGTGCTAGTGGTTTGGCGTCATGGGGGCGGAGGCAAGAGACCCAGTACTTC. This encodes CASGLASWGRRQETQYF. The V call is TRBV12-5, the J call TRBJ2-5; maybe TRBD1 (6 bases). Trimming stripped 1 base from V and 2 bases from J, with 17 bases between. Germline V CDR1 and CDR2: LGHNT, FRNRAP. The CDR3 is made up of 17 amino acids.

This rearrangement joins TRBV6-5 to TRBJ1-1, with D possibly TRBD1 on 5 matching bases. Germline CDR1 and CDR2: MNHEY and SVGAGI. CDR3 length equals 15 residues. CDR3 bases: TGTGTTTCAGAGGAGGGGACGGTCATGAACACTGAAGCTTTCTTT. Protein product: CVSEEGTVMNTEAFF.

The chain couples TRBV30 to TRBJ1-6, with D possibly being TRBD1 (6 bases). Trimming took off 2 bases at V and 1 base at J, with 18 bases between the two ends. This CDR3 region has 18 residues. Germline CDR1 and CDR2: GTSNPN and SVGIG (reference sequence). In DNA form, the CDR3 reads TGTGCCTGGAGTCCGTACAGGGAACTTAGGTCCTATAATTCACCCCTCCACTTT. It codes for CAWSPYRELRSYNSPLHF. Together with reference TRBV30 and TRBJ1-6, the CDR3 gives the full variable domain: SQTIHQWPATLVQPVGSPLSLECTVEGTSNPNLYWYRQAAGRGLQLLFYSVGIGQISSEVPQNLSASRPQDRQFILSSKKLLLSDSGFYLCAWSPYRELRSYNSPLHFGNGTRLTVT.

The chain joins TRBV6-1 to TRBJ1-4, with D unresolved. Germline V gives CDR1 MNHNS, CDR2 SASEGT. This CDR3 spans 15 amino acids. V lost 2 bases and J lost 7, with 14 bases in between. The chain's CDR3 is CASSELRGVSEKLFF. CDR3 in DNA: TGTGCCAGCAGTGAATTGAGAGGAGTGAGTGAAAAACTGTTTTTT.

This clone has just one count. The J gene is TRBJ1-1, the V gene TRBV5-1; maybe TRBD1 (6 bases). V shed 0 bases and J shed 0 bases, with 9 bases lying between them. Germline V gene sequence: CDR1 SGHRS, CDR2 YFSETQ. The CDR3 runs 15 residues. The CDR3 reads CASSLDRVMNTEAFF. The CDR3 DNA is TGCGCCAGCAGCTTGGACAGGGTCATGAACACTGAAGCTTTCTTT.

The rearrangement joins TRBV19 to TRBJ2-7; 9 bases are a match to TRBD2. The CDR3 covers 15 residues. Looked up from germline, CDR1 is LNHDA and CDR2 is SQIVND (reference sequence). Losses at the gene ends were 6 bases for V and 2 bases for J; bases not matched to a gene: 8. The CDR3 is CASSPGLAGTYEQYF. The CDR3 bases are TGTGCCAGTAGCCCTGGCCTAGCGGGGACCTACGAGCAGTACTTC.

This clone came up once. The chain recombines TRBV13 with TRBJ2-3; TRBD2 agrees at 9 bases. J lost 2 bases, V lost 5 bases, and 8 bases had no gene match. The germline gives CDR1 PRHDT, CDR2 FYEKMQ (reference sequence). The CDR3 length is 16 residues. CDR3 residues: CASSRIPSGDTDTQYF. CDR3 DNA: TGTGCCAGCAGCCGAATACCTAGCGGGGACACAGATACGCAGTATTTT.

The chain recombines TRBV5-1 with TRBJ2-5; 11 bases match TRBD2. V lost 3 bases, J lost 1 base, and 2 bases stayed unmatched. This CDR3 comprises 15 residues. The germline V gene encodes CDR1 SGHRS and CDR2 YFSETQ. CDR3 sequence reads: CASSSGTSGQETQYF. The CDR3 DNA sequence: TGCGCCAGCAGCTCCGGGACTAGCGGCCAAGAGACCCAGTACTTC.

The chain employs TRBV10-3 and TRBJ1-3; the match to TRBD1 covers 8 bases. Germline CDR1 and CDR2: ENHRY and SYGVKD. CDR3 length: 18 amino acids. The V gene end was trimmed by 0 bases and the J gene end by 2 bases; junction bases not matched to a gene: 9. The CDR3 DNA follows: TGTGCCATCAGTGAGTCGACAGGGGTTCGAAGTGCTGGAAACACCATATATTTT. It codes for CAISESTGVRSAGNTIYF.

This chain uses TRBV2 with TRBJ1-1; TRBD1 is a possible D gene (6 bases). The germline V gene encodes CDR1 SNHLY and CDR2 FYNNEI. The CDR3 length is 15 residues. The V end lost 5 bases, the J end lost 4 bases, and 17 bases lay between the germline ends. The CDR3 region has the DNA TGTGCCAGCAGTACGGTCGGACAGAAGGGCACTGAAGCTTTCTTT. Encoded protein: CASSTVGQKGTEAFF. Variable domain in full (rest from reference TRBV2 and TRBJ1-1): EPEVTQTPSHQVTQMGQEVILRCVPISNHLYFYWYRQILGQKVEFLVSFYNNEISEKSEIFDDQFSVERPDGSNFTLKIRSTKLEDSAMYFCASSTVGQKGTEAFFGQGTRLTVV.

V usage is TRBV5-4 and J usage is TRBJ2-5; 8 bases align to TRBD2. Germline V gene lookup returns CDR1 SGHNT and CDR2 YYREEE (reference sequence). This CDR3 spans 17 amino acids. The V and J ends lost 4 bases and 1 base, in that order; junction bases with no gene match: 12. The DNA of the CDR3 is TGTGCCAGCAGCCCCTCCGTCGGGGGGGGCCCCCAAGAGACCCAGTACTTC. This codes for CASSPSVGGGPQETQYF. The whole variable domain, filled in from reference TRBV5-4 and TRBJ2-5, reads ETGVTQSPTHLIKTRGQQVTLRCSSQSGHNTVSWYQQALGQGPQFIFQYYREEENGRGNFPPRFSGLQFPNYSSELNVNALELDDSALYLCASSPSVGGGPQETQYFGPGTRLLVL.

The chain joins TRBV5-4 to TRBJ2-6, with a weak D call TRBD1 (6 bases). Trimming took off 3 bases at V and 0 bases at J, with 19 bases between the two ends. The CDR3 is made up of 19 amino acids. CDR1 and CDR2 from the germline V gene are SGHNT and YYREEE (reference sequence). The CDR3 nucleotides are TGTGCCAGCAGCTCGCCGCTTGGACAGCCTTTCTCTGGGGCCAACGTCCTGACTTTC. Translated, it gives CASSSPLGQPFSGANVLTF. Supplemented by reference TRBV5-4 and TRBJ2-6, the full variable domain reads ETGVTQSPTHLIKTRGQQVTLRCSSQSGHNTVSWYQQALGQGPQFIFQYYREEENGRGNFPPRFSGLQFPNYSSELNVNALELDDSALYLCASSSPLGQPFSGANVLTFGAGSRLTVL.

V usage is TRBV30 and J usage is TRBJ1-4, with 8 nucleotides matching TRBD1. The CDR3 contains 13 residues. The germline V gene has CDR1 GTSNPN and CDR2 SVGIG (reference sequence). The junction had 11 bases not matched to a gene; V was cut back by 3 bases and J by 14 bases. The CDR3 reads CAWRSQGAGGLFF. The CDR3 DNA sequence: TGTGCCTGGAGGTCGCAGGGGGCGGGGGGGCTGTTTTTT.